What follows is one T cell receptor beta chain and its context. Its antigen is as yet unknown. The sample comes from a study of CD8 T cells in Susac syndrome. General study results and limits: TCR sequencing and HLA analysis covered a relatively small number of individuals.

Reverse transcription of roughly 0.5 to 1 ug RNA was carried out with random hexamers. Each CDR3 protein gets one entry after TCRdb re-called the immunoSEQ multiplex PCR reads with MiXCR. This table has 71,000 or so distinct CDR3 sequences, over 90% appearing once. TCR beta from blood CD8+ and CD4+ T cells was sequenced. TEMRA cells were FACS-enriched, and CD8+ and CD4+ T cells were isolated negatively. Sequenced: CD4+ T cells from PBMCs. The receptor comes from a human donor with multiple sclerosis.

The CDR3 nucleotides read TGTGCCAGCAGCCAAGGGACGTCCTACGAGCAGTACTTC. Translated, it gives CASSQGTSYEQYF. The chain combines TRBV5-6 with TRBJ2-7; tentatively, D is TRBD1 or TRBD2 (5 bases each). From germline, CDR1 is SGHDT and CDR2 YYEEEE. The CDR3 has 13 residues. Trimming stripped 4 bases from V and 1 base from J, with 9 bases between.